The entry below describes one TCR beta chain. These data originate in a study of T cell clones after liver transplantation. Trimming removed 1 base at V and 6 bases at J, with 9 bases between. This CDR3 contains 13 residues. From germline, CDR1 is LNHNV and CDR2 YYDKDF (reference sequence). Clones were sequenced by immunoSEQ multiplex PCR, and TCRdb holds only the in-frame ones, with some missing. The sample shows 65,000 to 80,000 clones, around four fifths of them seen only once. The source was CD4+ T cells from blood, collected at the 22-month timepoint. The chain uses TRBV15 and TRBJ1-2; no reliable D call. The TCR comes from a human patient who received a liver transplant. Some T cells may be provided by the graft donor. Here the CDR3 reads CATSRGQTDGYTF. Here the CDR3 DNA reads TGTGCCACCAGCAGAGGGCAAACGGATGGCTACACCTTC.